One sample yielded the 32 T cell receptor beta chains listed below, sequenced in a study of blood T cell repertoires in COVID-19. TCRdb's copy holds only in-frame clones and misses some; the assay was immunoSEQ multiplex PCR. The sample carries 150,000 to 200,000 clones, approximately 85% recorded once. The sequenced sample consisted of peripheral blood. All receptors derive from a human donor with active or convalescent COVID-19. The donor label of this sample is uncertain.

CDR3 loop: CASRLTTGGLTGELFF. Here the CDR3 DNA reads TGTGCCAGCAGGTTGACCACCGGAGGGCTCACCGGGGAGCTGTTTTTT. The V gene is TRBV5-6, the J gene TRBJ2-2, with D possibly being TRBD2 (6 bases). The CDR3 spans 16 residues. Per the germline V gene, CDR1 is SGHDT and CDR2 is YYEEEE. The V end lost 5 bases, the J end lost 4 bases, and 18 bases lay between the germline ends.

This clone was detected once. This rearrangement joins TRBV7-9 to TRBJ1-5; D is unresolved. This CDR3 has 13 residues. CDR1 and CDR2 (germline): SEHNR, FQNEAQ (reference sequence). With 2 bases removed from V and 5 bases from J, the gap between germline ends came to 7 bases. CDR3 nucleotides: TGTGCCAGCAGCTTACGAGGCGATCAGCCCCAGCATTTT. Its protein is CASSLRGDQPQHF.

The CDR3 spells CASSGQLAGGSNEQFF. CDR3 sequence (DNA): TGTGCCAGCTCAGGACAACTAGCGGGGGGATCTAATGAGCAGTTCTTC. This chain uses TRBV18 with TRBJ2-1, with TRBD2 identical over 12 bases. The V segment lost 5 bases and the J segment 7 bases; nucleotides outside the gene matches: 9. CDR1 KGHSH and CDR2 LQKENI come from the germline V gene. The CDR3 has 16 amino acids.

The CDR3 is CASSTSRTGAFYEQYF. As DNA, the CDR3 is TGTGCCAGCAGCACCTCCCGGACAGGGGCGTTCTACGAGCAGTACTTC. The V call is TRBV11-3, the J call TRBJ2-7; 9 bases are a match to TRBD1. Germline trimming cut 5 bases from V and 3 bases from J; bases unmatched to any gene: 11. The CDR3 spans 16 residues. The germline V gene has CDR1 SGHNT and CDR2 YENEEA. The entire variable domain, with the rest obtained from reference TRBV11-3 and TRBJ2-7, is as follows: EAGVVQSPRYKIIEKKQPVAFWCNPISGHNTLYWYLQNLGQGPELLIRYENEEAVDDSQLPKDRFSAERLKGVDSTLKIQPAELGDSAVYLCASSTSRTGAFYEQYFGPGTRLTVT.

CDR3 region: CATSTDSYEQYF. DNA for the CDR3: TGTGCCACCTCCACTGACTCCTACGAGCAGTACTTC. V is TRBV24-1 and J is TRBJ2-7, with D hard to call. Trimming took off 9 bases at V and 0 bases at J, with 8 bases between the two ends. This CDR3 has 12 residues. Germline V gives CDR1 KGHDR, CDR2 SFDVKD.

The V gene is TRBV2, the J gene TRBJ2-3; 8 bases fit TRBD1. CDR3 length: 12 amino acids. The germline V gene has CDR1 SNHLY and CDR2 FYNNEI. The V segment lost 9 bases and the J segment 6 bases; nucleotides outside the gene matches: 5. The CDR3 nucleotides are TGTGCCAGTACAGGGGGAAGCGATACGCAGTATTTT. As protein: CASTGGSDTQYF.

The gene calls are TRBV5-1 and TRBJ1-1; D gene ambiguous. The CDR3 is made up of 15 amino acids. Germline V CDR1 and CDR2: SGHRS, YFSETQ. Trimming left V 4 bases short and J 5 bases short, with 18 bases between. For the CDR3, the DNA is TGCGCCAGCAGCAGGCGTCTCGGCGGAGGGACTGAAGCTTTCTTT. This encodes CASSRRLGGGTEAFF. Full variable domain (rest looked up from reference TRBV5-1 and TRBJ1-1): KAGVTQTPRYLIKTRGQQVTLSCSPISGHRSVSWYQQTPGQGLQFLFEYFSETQRNKGNFPGRFSGRQFSNSRSEMNVSTLELGDSALYLCASSRRLGGGTEAFFGQGTRLTVV.

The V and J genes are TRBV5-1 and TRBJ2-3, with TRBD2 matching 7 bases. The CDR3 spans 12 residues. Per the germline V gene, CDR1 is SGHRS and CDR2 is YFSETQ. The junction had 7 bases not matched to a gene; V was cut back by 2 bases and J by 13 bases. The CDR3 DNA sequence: TGCGCCAGCAGCTTCAACCAGGGAGGGGAGTATTTT. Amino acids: CASSFNQGGEYF.

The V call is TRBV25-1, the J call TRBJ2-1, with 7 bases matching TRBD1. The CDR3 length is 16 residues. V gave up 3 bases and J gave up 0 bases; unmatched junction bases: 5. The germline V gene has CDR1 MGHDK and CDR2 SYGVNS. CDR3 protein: CASSDPRQGSYNEQFF. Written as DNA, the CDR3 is TGTGCCAGCAGTGACCCACGACAGGGCTCCTACAATGAGCAGTTCTTC.

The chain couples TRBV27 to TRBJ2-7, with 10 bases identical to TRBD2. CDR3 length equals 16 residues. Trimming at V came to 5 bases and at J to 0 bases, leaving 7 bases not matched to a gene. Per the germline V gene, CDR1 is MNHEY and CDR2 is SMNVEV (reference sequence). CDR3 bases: TGTGCCAGCAGTCCAAGCGGGGGGGCCGTCTCCTACGAGCAGTACTTC. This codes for CASSPSGGAVSYEQYF.

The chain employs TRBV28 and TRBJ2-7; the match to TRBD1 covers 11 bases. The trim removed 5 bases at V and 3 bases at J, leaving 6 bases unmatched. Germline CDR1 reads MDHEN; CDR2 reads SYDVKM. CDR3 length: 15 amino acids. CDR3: CASSLTGTGGYEQYF. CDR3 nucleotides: TGTGCCAGCAGTCTGACCGGGACAGGGGGCTACGAGCAGTACTTC.

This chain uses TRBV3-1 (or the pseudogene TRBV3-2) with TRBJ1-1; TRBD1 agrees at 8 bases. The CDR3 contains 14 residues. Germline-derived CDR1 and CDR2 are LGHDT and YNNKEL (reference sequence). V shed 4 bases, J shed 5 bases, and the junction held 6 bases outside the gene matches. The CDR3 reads CASSLWTGRTEAFF. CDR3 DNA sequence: TGTGCCAGCAGCCTTTGGACAGGGAGGACTGAAGCTTTCTTT.

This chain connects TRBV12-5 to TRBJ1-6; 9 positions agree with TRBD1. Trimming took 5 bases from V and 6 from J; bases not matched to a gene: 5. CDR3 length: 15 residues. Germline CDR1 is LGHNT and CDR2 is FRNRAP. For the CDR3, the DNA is TGTGCTAGTGGTAGGGACAGGGTCATTAATTCACCCCTCCACTTT. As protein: CASGRDRVINSPLHF. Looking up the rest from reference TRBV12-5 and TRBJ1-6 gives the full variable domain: DARVTQTPRHKVTEMGQEVTMRCQPILGHNTVFWYRQTMMQGLELLAYFRNRAPLDDSGMPKDRFSAEMPDATLATLKIQPSEPRDSAVYFCASGRDRVINSPLHFGNGTRLTVT.

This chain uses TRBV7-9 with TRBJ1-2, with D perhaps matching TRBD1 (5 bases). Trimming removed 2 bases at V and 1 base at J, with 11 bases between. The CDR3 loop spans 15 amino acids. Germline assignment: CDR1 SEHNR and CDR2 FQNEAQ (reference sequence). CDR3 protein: CASSLSAGLNYGYTF. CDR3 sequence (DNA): TGTGCCAGCAGCTTATCGGCAGGGCTTAACTATGGCTACACCTTC.

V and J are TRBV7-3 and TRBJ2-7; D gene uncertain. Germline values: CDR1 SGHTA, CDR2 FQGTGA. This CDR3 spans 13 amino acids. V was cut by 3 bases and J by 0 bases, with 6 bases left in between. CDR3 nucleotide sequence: TGTGCCAGCAGCTTCGGAGACTCCTACGAGCAGTACTTC. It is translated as CASSFGDSYEQYF.

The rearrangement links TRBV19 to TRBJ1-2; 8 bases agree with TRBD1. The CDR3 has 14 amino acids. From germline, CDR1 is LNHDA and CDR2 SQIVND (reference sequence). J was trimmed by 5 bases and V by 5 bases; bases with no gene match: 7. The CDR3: CASSDYRGSYGYTF. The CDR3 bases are TGTGCCAGTAGTGACTACAGGGGGAGTTATGGCTACACCTTC. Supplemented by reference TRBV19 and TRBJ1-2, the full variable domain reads DGGITQSPKYLFRKEGQNVTLSCEQNLNHDAMYWYRQDPGQGLRLIYYSQIVNDFQKGDIAEGYSVSREKKESFPLTVTSAQKNPTAFYLCASSDYRGSYGYTFGSGTRLTVV.

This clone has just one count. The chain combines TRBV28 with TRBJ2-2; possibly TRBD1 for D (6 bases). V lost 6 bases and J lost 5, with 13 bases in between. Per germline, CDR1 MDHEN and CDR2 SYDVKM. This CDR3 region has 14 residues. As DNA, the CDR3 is TGTGCCAGCAGCCCACAGGGTCGGACCGGGGAGCTGTTTTTT. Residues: CASSPQGRTGELFF.

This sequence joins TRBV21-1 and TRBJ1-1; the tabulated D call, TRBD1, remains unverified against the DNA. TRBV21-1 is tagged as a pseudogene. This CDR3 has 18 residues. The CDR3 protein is CASSEKRGPDGLNTEAFF. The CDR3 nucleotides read TGTGCCAGCAGCGAAAAAAGGGGGCCAGACGGATTGAACACTGAAGCTTTCTTT.

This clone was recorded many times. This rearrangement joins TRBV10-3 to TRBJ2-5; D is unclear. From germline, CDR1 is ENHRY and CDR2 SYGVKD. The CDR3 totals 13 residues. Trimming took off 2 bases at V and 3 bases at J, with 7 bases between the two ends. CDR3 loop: CAISEPRKETQYF. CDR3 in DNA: TGTGCCATCAGTGAGCCCAGGAAAGAGACCCAGTACTTC.

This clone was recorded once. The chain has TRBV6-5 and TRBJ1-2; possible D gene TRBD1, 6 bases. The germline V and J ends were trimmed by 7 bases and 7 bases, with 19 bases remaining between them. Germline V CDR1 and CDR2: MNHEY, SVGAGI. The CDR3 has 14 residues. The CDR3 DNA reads TGTGCCAGCACCCTCCATCGACAGGCCGCTGGCTACACCTTC. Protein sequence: CASTLHRQAAGYTF.

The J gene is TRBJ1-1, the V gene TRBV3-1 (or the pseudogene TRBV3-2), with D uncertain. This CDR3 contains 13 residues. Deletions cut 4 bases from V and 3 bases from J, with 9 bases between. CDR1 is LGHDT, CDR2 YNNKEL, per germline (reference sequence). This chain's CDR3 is CASSLRWDTEAFF. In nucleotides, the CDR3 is TGTGCCAGCAGCCTGAGGTGGGACACTGAAGCTTTCTTT.

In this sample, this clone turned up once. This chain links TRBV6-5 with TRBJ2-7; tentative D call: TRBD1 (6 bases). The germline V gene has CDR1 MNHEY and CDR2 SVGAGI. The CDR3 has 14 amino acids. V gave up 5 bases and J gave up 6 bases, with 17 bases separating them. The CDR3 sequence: CASSTRDTMGEQYF. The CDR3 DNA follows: TGTGCCAGCAGTACCCGGGACACGATGGGCGAGCAGTACTTC.

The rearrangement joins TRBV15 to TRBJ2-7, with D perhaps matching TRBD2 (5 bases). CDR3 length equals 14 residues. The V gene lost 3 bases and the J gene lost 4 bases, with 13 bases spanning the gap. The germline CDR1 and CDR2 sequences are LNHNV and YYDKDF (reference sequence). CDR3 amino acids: CATSSPKGVYEQYF. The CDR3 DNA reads TGTGCCACCAGCAGTCCTAAGGGAGTTTACGAGCAGTACTTC.

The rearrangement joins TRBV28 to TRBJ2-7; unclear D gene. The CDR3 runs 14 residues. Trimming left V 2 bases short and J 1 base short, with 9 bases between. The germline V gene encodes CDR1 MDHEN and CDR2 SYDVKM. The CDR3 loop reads CASSLNGRSYEQYF. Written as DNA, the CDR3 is TGTGCCAGCAGTTTAAATGGCAGATCCTACGAGCAGTACTTC. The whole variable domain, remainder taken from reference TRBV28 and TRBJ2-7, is DVKVTQSSRYLVKRTGEKVFLECVQDMDHENMFWYRQDPGLGLRLIYFSYDVKMKEKGDIPEGYSVSREKKERFSLILESASTNQTSMYLCASSLNGRSYEQYFGPGTRLTVT.

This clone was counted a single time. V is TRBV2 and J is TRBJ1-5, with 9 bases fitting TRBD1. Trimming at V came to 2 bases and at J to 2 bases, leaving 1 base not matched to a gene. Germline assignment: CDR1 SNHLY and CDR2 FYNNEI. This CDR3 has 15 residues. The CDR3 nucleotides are TGTGCCAGCAGTGAATGGGACAGGGGCAATCAGCCCCAGCATTTT. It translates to CASSEWDRGNQPQHF.

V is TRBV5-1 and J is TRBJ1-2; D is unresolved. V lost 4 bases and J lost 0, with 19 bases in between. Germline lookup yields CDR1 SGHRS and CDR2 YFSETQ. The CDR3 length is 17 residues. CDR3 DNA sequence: TGCGCCAGCAGCCTATCCCCCATTGCTTTCACTAACTATGGCTACACCTTC. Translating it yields CASSLSPIAFTNYGYTF. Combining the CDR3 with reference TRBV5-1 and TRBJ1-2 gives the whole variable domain KAGVTQTPRYLIKTRGQQVTLSCSPISGHRSVSWYQQTPGQGLQFLFEYFSETQRNKGNFPGRFSGRQFSNSRSEMNVSTLELGDSALYLCASSLSPIAFTNYGYTFGSGTRLTVV.

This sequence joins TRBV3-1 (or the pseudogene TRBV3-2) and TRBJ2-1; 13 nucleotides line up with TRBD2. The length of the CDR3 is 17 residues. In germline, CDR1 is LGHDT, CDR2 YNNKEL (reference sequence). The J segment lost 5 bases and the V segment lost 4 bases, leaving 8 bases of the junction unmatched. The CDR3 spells CASSLGLAGKRDNEQFF. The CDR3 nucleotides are TGTGCCAGCAGCCTGGGACTAGCGGGAAAGAGGGACAATGAGCAGTTCTTC.

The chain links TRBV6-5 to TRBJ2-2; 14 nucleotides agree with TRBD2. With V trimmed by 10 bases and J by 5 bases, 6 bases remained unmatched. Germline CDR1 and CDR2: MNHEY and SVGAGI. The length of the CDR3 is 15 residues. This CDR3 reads CATPRLAGGTGELFF. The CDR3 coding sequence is TGTGCCACGCCTAGACTAGCGGGAGGGACCGGGGAGCTGTTTTTT.

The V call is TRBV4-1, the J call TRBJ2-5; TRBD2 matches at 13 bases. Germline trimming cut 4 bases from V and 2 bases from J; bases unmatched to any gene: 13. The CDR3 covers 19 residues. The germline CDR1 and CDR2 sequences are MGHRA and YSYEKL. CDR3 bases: TGCGCCAGCAGCCTCAGGACTAGCGGGGGCACCCTGATTCAAGAGACCCAGTACTTC. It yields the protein CASSLRTSGGTLIQETQYF.

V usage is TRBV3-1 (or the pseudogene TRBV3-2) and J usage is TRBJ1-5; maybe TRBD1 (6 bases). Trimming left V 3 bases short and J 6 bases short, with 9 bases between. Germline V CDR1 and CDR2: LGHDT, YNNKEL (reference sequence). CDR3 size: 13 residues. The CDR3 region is CASSQGASQPQHF. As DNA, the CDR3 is TGTGCCAGCAGCCAGGGGGCAAGTCAGCCCCAGCATTTT.

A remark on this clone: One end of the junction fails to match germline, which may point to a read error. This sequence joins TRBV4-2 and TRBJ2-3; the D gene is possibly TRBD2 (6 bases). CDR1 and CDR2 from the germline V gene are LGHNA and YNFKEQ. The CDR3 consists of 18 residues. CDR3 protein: CASSEESSRASVTDTQYF. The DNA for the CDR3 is TGTGCCAGCAGCGAAGAAAGCTCCAGAGCTAGCGTCACAGATACGCAGTATTTT.

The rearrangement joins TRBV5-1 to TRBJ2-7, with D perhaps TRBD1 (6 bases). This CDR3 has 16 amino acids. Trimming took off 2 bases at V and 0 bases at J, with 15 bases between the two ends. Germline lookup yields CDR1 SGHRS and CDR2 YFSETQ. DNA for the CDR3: TGCGCCAGCAGCTTAATCACTTCGGACAGCTCCTACGAGCAGTACTTC. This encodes CASSLITSDSSYEQYF.